These T cell receptor beta chains were read from a single sample in a study of control samples from healthy donors and cancer patients. The method was immunoSEQ multiplex PCR; TCRdb's version includes in-frame clones alone and lacks a portion of them. The table lists roughly 120,000 clones, approximately 87% of them singletons. Material for sequencing was PBMCs. These receptors all come from a woman aged 60-75 years with lung cancer. Both conserved end residues are part of each CDR3. Expanded clones are given a class, and other clones once, few, many or no size at all.

TRBV7-9	-	TRBJ2-1	16	CASRLGLAGSGNEQFF
TRBV10-3	-	TRBJ2-1	15	CAISESNQGVNEQFF
TRBV15	few	TRBJ2-2	17	CATSSPLRGTSTGELFF
TRBV3-1/TRBV3-2	-	TRBJ1-5	13	CASSDGANQPQHF
TRBV7-3	-	TRBJ2-2	13	CASSPINTGELFF
TRBV5-1	-	TRBJ2-3	16	CASSTPGLGDTDTQYF
TRBV30	-	TRBJ2-7	16	CAWSNGLSGQGYEQYF
TRBV2	-	TRBJ2-2	16	CASSEFGQTNTGELFF
TRBV5-6	-	TRBJ1-4	14	CASSLGQLNEKLFF
TRBV6-1	-	TRBJ2-6	14	CASSEGAGANVLTF
TRBV6-6	-	TRBJ1-1	12	CASSLSQTEAFF
TRBV15	-	TRBJ1-3	15	CATRGSRTDGNTIYF
TRBV3-1/TRBV3-2	-	TRBJ1-5	12	CASSFYNQPQHF
TRBV28	-	TRBJ1-6	16	CASSLYGGQGNSPLHF
TRBV5-4	once	TRBJ2-7	14	CASSLGVGTYEQYF
TRBV7-3	once	TRBJ2-1	15	CASSLPGQGNNEQFF
TRBV2	-	TRBJ2-7	15	CASSGLGGGRYEQYF
TRBV6-6	-	TRBJ2-1	13	CASSYSLRNEQFF
TRBV10-3	few	TRBJ2-3	16	CAITAISRRVGGTQYF
TRBV18	once	TRBJ1-1	14	CASSPGQSNTEAFF
TRBV7-2	-	TRBJ1-1	12	CASSLYNTEAFF
TRBV27	-	TRBJ2-1	13	CASSLVGQHEQFF
TRBV27	-	TRBJ2-5	15	CASSFFRDSVETQYF
TRBV7-2	-	TRBJ2-2	15	CASSLGNINTGELFF
TRBV27	-	TRBJ2-1	16	CASSLDGGGPYNEQFF
TRBV7-2	-	TRBJ1-2	15	CASSSPGQGHYGYTF
TRBV4-1	-	TRBJ1-6	22	CASSQDAPPGQGLRSYNSPLHF
TRBV2	-	TRBJ1-1	15	CASTIRGRGYTEAFF
TRBV7-9	-	TRBJ2-7	17	CASSPTISGRNKHEQYF
TRBV15	-	TRBJ1-2	16	CATSRVLKGGNYGYTF
TRBV29-1	once	TRBJ1-1	13	CSVGQGLNTEAFF